This T cell receptor beta chain appears in the sequencing data of a study of T cell responses to AZD1222 COVID-19 vaccine. Study as a whole: The analysis combined second doses at about 4 or about 12 weeks. Study-wide results and limits: Across the whole spike, CD4 TCRs peaked at regions 160-218 and 743-854.

Profiled with immunoSEQ multiplex PCR; TCRdb holds only in-frame clones, not every one. The sample holds 95,000 to 150,000 clones, around 85% seen once. This CDR3 comprises 15 residues. Germline V gives CDR1 MNHEY, CDR2 SVGAGI. The V gene end was trimmed by 5 bases and the J gene end by 6 bases; junction bases not matched to a gene: 9. As for this clone: Its antigen is unknown.

The sample in question was peripheral blood, obtained on day 0 of AZD1222 vaccination. The chain has TRBV6-5 and TRBJ2-1; 8 bases align to TRBD2. The sequence derives from an adult in good health. The CDR3: CASSRQTSAVNEQFF. The CDR3 bases are TGTGCCAGCAGTCGCCAGACTAGCGCGGTCAATGAGCAGTTCTTC.